This T cell receptor beta chain was documented in a study of cytomegalovirus exposure and HLA in healthy donors. Study-level background: Assignment to the Caucasian-associated ancestry cluster applied to more than 75% of the 300 to 500 genotyped donors. Study results and limitations: A list of approximately 160 TCR beta chains associated with cytomegalovirus was given.

This clone has a handful of counts. Its antigen is still unknown. Researchers ran the PCR with 60 Vbeta and 13 Jbeta primers. Only in-frame clones appear in the TCRdb table, and some are missing; sequencing was by immunoSEQ multiplex PCR. The sample holds around 150,000 clones; 70% to 90% are singletons and the top ten take about 2.2%. CDR3 length: 12 amino acids. The V gene lost 2 bases and the J gene lost 8 bases, with 9 bases spanning the gap. Germline CDR1 reads MNHNY; CDR2 reads SVGAGI (reference sequence). This clonotype originated in a man aged 45 to 65 in good health and CMV-seronegative. The V and J genes are TRBV6-6 and TRBJ1-2; D is ambiguous. Sequenced input: PBMCs. Written as DNA, the CDR3 is TGTGCCAGCAGTTACGAGATGGGCGGCTACACCTTC. Amino acids: CASSYEMGGYTF.